A single sample gave rise to the 8 T cell receptor beta chains below, sequenced in a study of blood T cell repertoires in COVID-19. Sequencing was performed with immunoSEQ multiplex PCR; in TCRdb, only in-frame clones are kept and a portion is missing. The repertoire holds some 41,000 clones, roughly 84% seen once, with about 4.2% in the top ten. The material sequenced was peripheral blood. Receptor source: a woman aged 70 to 79 with acute or convalescent COVID-19.

DNA for the CDR3: TGTGCCAGCAGCTTGGGAGGGGGGTATAGCTCCTACAATGAGCAGTTCTTC. Protein: CASSLGGGYSSYNEQFF. The chain employs TRBV11-3 and TRBJ2-1, with TRBD2 as a possible D gene (7 bases). Germline CDR1 and CDR2: SGHNT and YENEEA. CDR3 length: 17 amino acids. Trimming took off 3 bases at V and 0 bases at J, with 15 bases between the two ends. Together with reference TRBV11-3 and TRBJ2-1, the CDR3 gives the full variable domain: EAGVVQSPRYKIIEKKQPVAFWCNPISGHNTLYWYLQNLGQGPELLIRYENEEAVDDSQLPKDRFSAERLKGVDSTLKIQPAELGDSAVYLCASSLGGGYSSYNEQFFGPGTRLTVL.

This clone was detected once. This sequence joins TRBV10-1 and TRBJ1-1; 7 bases line up with TRBD1. The CDR3 is 19 amino acids. V shed 1 base and J 0 bases; nucleotides not matched to a gene: 14. In germline, CDR1 is WNHNN, CDR2 SYGVQD (reference sequence). Here the CDR3 DNA reads TGCGCCAGCAGTGAGTGGTCGAAACAGGGGTGGGTAATGAACACTGAAGCTTTCTTT. Translation: CASSEWSKQGWVMNTEAFF.

This clone was picked up a small number of times. The genes are TRBV6-6 and TRBJ1-2; TRBD1 agrees at 11 bases. V shed 5 bases, J shed 4 bases, and the junction held 9 bases outside the gene matches. CDR1 is MNHNY and CDR2 is SVGAGI in the germline V gene (reference sequence). The CDR3 contains 16 residues. CDR3 in amino acids: CASSADPGQGVYGYTF. The CDR3 DNA reads TGTGCCAGCAGTGCCGACCCGGGACAGGGGGTCTATGGCTACACCTTC.

The genes are TRBV19 and TRBJ2-5; 12 nucleotides line up with TRBD2. Germline V CDR1 and CDR2: LNHDA, SQIVND (reference sequence). This CDR3 contains 18 residues. Unmatched junction bases numbered 16, after V lost 6 bases and J lost 5 bases. In DNA form, the CDR3 reads TGTGCCAGTAGCCATGACGGTAGGACTAGCGGGGTTCGTGAGACCCAGTACTTC. Amino acid sequence: CASSHDGRTSGVRETQYF.

The CDR3 DNA is TGTGCCTGGAATCTCCGGGGGAACACTGAAGCTTTCTTT. Its protein product is CAWNLRGNTEAFF. This sequence joins TRBV30 and TRBJ1-1; D is uncertain. Germline CDR1 and CDR2: GTSNPN and SVGIG (reference sequence). This CDR3 is built from 13 residues. Trimming pared 4 bases from V and 1 base from J, leaving 10 bases between.

The CDR3 coding sequence is TGCGCCAGCAGCCGGCAGGGCGGCCCCTACGAGCAGTACTTC. Residues: CASSRQGGPYEQYF. The chain carries TRBV4-3 and TRBJ2-7, with D perhaps TRBD1 (5 bases). Germline loops: CDR1 LGHNA, CDR2 YSLEER. The CDR3 extends over 14 amino acids. V lost 4 bases and J 2 bases, leaving 12 bases between the germline ends.

The chain links TRBV29-1 to TRBJ1-1; weak D call: TRBD1 (5 bases). Germline V gene lookup returns CDR1 SQVTM and CDR2 ANQGSEA. Trimming removed 4 bases at V and 0 bases at J, with 12 bases between. The CDR3 covers 14 residues. CDR3 sequence reads: CSVGARGLNTEAFF. The CDR3 DNA follows: TGCAGCGTTGGGGCAAGGGGCCTGAACACTGAAGCTTTCTTT.

This chain connects TRBV9 to TRBJ1-1; D is ambiguous. CDR3 length: 13 amino acids. Trimming took off 3 bases at V and 1 base at J, with 7 bases between the two ends. CDR1 and CDR2 (germline): SGDLS, YYNGEE. CDR3: CASSEEGNTEAFF. In DNA, the CDR3 is TGTGCCAGCAGCGAAGAGGGGAACACTGAAGCTTTCTTT.